Below, 25 T cell receptor beta chains from the same sample are listed, as sequenced in a study of regulatory T cells in long-lasting Graves disease. Time point reported: newly diagnosed GD, antithyroid drugs for less than 3 months. With RNA extracted from PBMCs as input, the TCR library was made. Combining iRepertoire HTBI primers with Arm-PCR of CDR3 regions, the authors built TCR beta libraries. A single record per CDR3 protein comes from TCRdb applying MiXCR to the multiplex PCR reads. The table has about 240,000 distinct CDR3 sequences, 20% to 25% seen once. The sample consisted of peripheral blood mononuclear cells (PBMCs), taken at new diagnosis, from a patient treated with antithyroid drugs. The receptors stem from a female donor with Graves disease.

Of note for this clonotype: This may be a read error: a much more frequent sequence differs by one nucleotide. The chain combines TRBV18 with TRBJ1-1, with TRBD1 matching 9 bases. The CDR3 length is 14 residues. Germline CDR1 reads KGHSH; CDR2 reads LQKENI. This chain's CDR3 is CAGSKDRDREIAFF. CDR3 nucleotide sequence: TGTGCCGGCTCAAAAGACCGGGACAGGGAAATAGCTTTCTTT.

The genes are TRBV19 and TRBJ2-1, with no clear D. The V gene's germline CDR1 is LNHDA and CDR2 SQIVND (reference sequence). The CDR3 loop spans 13 amino acids. Trimming took 3 bases from V and 6 from J, leaving 9 bases between them. CDR3 residues: CASSIRAVNEQFF. In DNA form, the CDR3 reads TGTGCCAGTAGTATTAGGGCCGTCAATGAGCAGTTCTTC.

This clonotype was counted many times. The chain uses TRBV2 and TRBJ1-2; maybe TRBD1 (5 bases). Germline assignment: CDR1 SNHLY and CDR2 FYNNEI. The V end lost 7 bases, the J end lost 4 bases, and 16 bases lay between the germline ends. The CDR3 runs to 14 residues. CDR3 sequence reads: CASTQRAGSYGYTF. CDR3 nucleotide sequence: TGTGCCAGCACTCAAAGGGCAGGGTCCTATGGCTACACCTTC.

In the case of this clonotype: This probably arose from a read error, given a far larger clone one base away. The J gene is TRBJ2-1, the V gene TRBV28, with 8 bases fitting TRBD2. Germline CDR1 reads MDHEN; CDR2 reads SYDVKM. Trimming at V came to 3 bases and at J to 10 bases, leaving 11 bases not matched to a gene. The length of the CDR3 is 15 residues. For the CDR3, the DNA is TGTGCCAGCAGTTTCCCAGCGGGGGTATCCTACGAGCAGTTCTTC. It is translated as CASSFPAGVSYEQFF. Variable domain in full (rest from reference TRBV28 and TRBJ2-1): DVKVTQSSRYLVKRTGEKVFLECVQDMDHENMFWYRQDPGLGLRLIYFSYDVKMKEKGDIPEGYSVSREKKERFSLILESASTNQTSMYLCASSFPAGVSYEQFFGPGTRLTVL.

This clonotype came up once. V and J are TRBV20-1 and TRBJ2-3, with TRBD2 matching over 14 bases. Trimming at V came to 3 bases and at J to 2 bases, leaving 4 bases not matched to a gene. This CDR3 is built from 16 residues. Germline V gives CDR1 DFQATT, CDR2 SNEGSKA (reference sequence). The CDR3 DNA reads TGCAGTGCTAGTCGGACTAGCGGGGGGCACACAGATACGCAGTATTTT. This encodes CSASRTSGGHTDTQYF.

The chain couples TRBV6-2 or TRBV6-3 to TRBJ2-1, with 9 bases aligning to TRBD2. There are 15 residues in the CDR3. CDR1 and CDR2 from the germline V gene are MNHEY and SVGEGT. V was clipped by 11 bases and J by 7 bases; unmatched bases: 15. CDR3: CADRIPGLALNEQFF. The DNA of the CDR3 is TGTGCCGACAGAATCCCGGGACTAGCTTTGAATGAGCAGTTCTTC.

This clonotype occurred many times. This rearrangement joins TRBV7-2 to TRBJ2-3, with a weak D call TRBD2 (6 bases). With 3 bases removed from V and 0 bases from J, the gap between germline ends came to 10 bases. Germline V gives CDR1 SGHTA, CDR2 FQGNSA. The CDR3 covers 15 residues. The CDR3 DNA sequence: TGTGCCAGCAGCTTTAGCGGTACTAGCACAGATACGCAGTATTTT. Encoded protein: CASSFSGTSTDTQYF. Filled out from reference TRBV7-2 and TRBJ2-3, the complete variable domain reads GAGVSQSPSNKVTEKGKDVELRCDPISGHTALYWYRQSLGQGLEFLIYFQGNSAPDKSGLPSDRFSAERTGGSVSTLTIQRTQQEDSAVYLCASSFSGTSTDTQYFGPGTRLTVL.

This clonotype was seen many times. The chain employs TRBV7-2 and TRBJ2-2, with TRBD2 matching over 8 bases. The CDR3 consists of 15 residues. V was clipped by 7 bases and J by 2 bases; unmatched bases: 6. Germline values: CDR1 SGHTA, CDR2 FQGNSA. The CDR3 region has the DNA TGTGCCAGCACCCCGGGGGGGGGAAACACCGGGGAGCTGTTTTTT. This codes for CASTPGGGNTGELFF.

This clonotype was found a few times. The chain joins TRBV9 to TRBJ1-2; 7 bases line up with TRBD1. Trimming cost V 3 bases and J 4 bases; bases outside gene matches: 12. The CDR3 loop spans 16 amino acids. The V gene's germline CDR1 is SGDLS and CDR2 YYNGEE. CDR3 in DNA: TGTGCCAGCAGCGAAAATAGACAGGGTCGAGCCTATGGCTACACCTTC. It codes for CASSENRQGRAYGYTF. The whole variable domain, remainder taken from reference TRBV9 and TRBJ1-2, is DSGVTQTPKHLITATGQRVTLRCSPRSGDLSVYWYQQSLDQGLQFLIQYYNGEERAKGNILERFSAQQFPDLHSELNLSSLELGDSALYFCASSENRQGRAYGYTFGSGTRLTVV.

This clonotype has a count of ten or more. The chain uses TRBV6-1 and TRBJ2-7; 7 bases line up with TRBD1. The CDR3 is 12 amino acids. V lost 8 bases to trimming and J lost 4 bases; unmatched junction nucleotides: 5. Germline V CDR1 and CDR2: MNHNS, SASEGT. CDR3 sequence: CASGNRGYEQYF. The CDR3 region has the DNA TGTGCCAGCGGCAACAGGGGATACGAGCAGTACTTC.

This clonotype was recorded many times. The V and J genes are TRBV9 and TRBJ2-7, with 7 bases aligning to TRBD1. Unmatched junction bases numbered 5, after V lost 0 bases and J lost 2 bases. Germline-derived CDR1 and CDR2 are SGDLS and YYNGEE. The CDR3 loop spans 15 amino acids. This CDR3 reads CASSVAKGAAYEQYF. The CDR3 DNA sequence: TGTGCCAGCAGCGTAGCGAAGGGGGCGGCCTACGAGCAGTACTTC.

The sample holds many counts of this clonotype. The V call is TRBV11-2, the J call TRBJ2-7; D is unresolved. The CDR3 is 15 residues long. Trimming shortened V by 4 bases and J by 0 bases, and 13 bases separated the two germline ends. The germline CDR1 and CDR2 sequences are SGHAT and FQNNGV. The CDR3 DNA is TGTGCCAGCAGCTCTCAGACGTCCGGCTCCTACGAGCAGTACTTC. The encoded protein is CASSSQTSGSYEQYF.

Comment on this clonotype: One base separates it from a far larger clone, so it is likely a read error. The chain has TRBV10-3 and TRBJ1-2, with TRBD1 matching over 9 bases. CDR3 length equals 14 residues. Trimming took 4 bases from V and 4 from J; bases not matched to a gene: 4. Per the germline V gene, CDR1 is ENHRY and CDR2 is SYGVKD. CDR3 sequence: CAISAGTGPYGYTF. For the CDR3, the DNA is TGTGCCATCAGTGCCGGGACAGGGCCCTATGGCTACACCTTC.

This clonotype turned up a few times. The V and J genes are TRBV19 and TRBJ1-2; no reliable D call. The CDR3 length is 14 residues. Germline CDR1 LNHDA, CDR2 SQIVND (reference sequence). Trimming cost V 1 base and J 7 bases, with 13 bases left between them. The CDR3 bases are TGTGCCAGTAGTATAGGGGGAGGCGACGGTGGCTACACCTTC. This sequence encodes CASSIGGGDGGYTF.

Turning to this clonotype: Possible read error: a much larger clone is one base away. This sequence joins TRBV5-1 and TRBJ2-5; 8 bases line up with TRBD1. Germline V gene sequence: CDR1 SGHRS, CDR2 YFSETQ. The length of the CDR3 is 15 residues. V dropped 5 bases and J dropped 4; count of bases not matched to a gene: 10. The CDR3 here is CASSAAGGVRETQYF. In DNA form, the CDR3 reads TGCGCCAGCAGTGCGGCAGGGGGCGTCAGAGAGACCCAGTACTTC.

This clonotype was counted between two and nine times. This sequence joins TRBV18 and TRBJ2-3; 9 bases are shared with TRBD2. V lost 3 bases and J lost 4; bases outside the gene matches: 14. Germline-derived CDR1 and CDR2 are KGHSH and LQKENI. The CDR3 is 18 amino acids. This CDR3 reads CASSPQTSLAGGPDTQYF. The DNA of the CDR3 is TGTGCCAGCTCACCCCAAACCTCTCTGGCGGGAGGGCCAGATACGCAGTATTTT.

In its sample, this clonotype was seen many times. The CDR3 nucleotides are TGTGCCAGCAGTGAAGCCCCGGGACACCGTTCACCCCTCCACTTT. Protein: CASSEAPGHRSPLHF. The gene calls are TRBV6-2 or TRBV6-3 and TRBJ1-6, with a possible D match to TRBD1 (6 bases). Trimming stripped 5 bases from V and 9 bases from J, with 17 bases between. The CDR3 runs 15 residues. Germline CDR1 MNHEY, CDR2 SVGEGT.

In its sample, this clonotype was seen many times. The V and J genes are TRBV5-1 and TRBJ1-6, with D perhaps TRBD1 (5 bases). The CDR3 extends over 14 amino acids. V lost 4 bases and J 6 bases, leaving 11 bases between the germline ends. CDR1 and CDR2 (germline): SGHRS, YFSETQ. CDR3: CASSTDSFNSPLHF. The CDR3 DNA reads TGCGCCAGCAGCACTGACAGTTTTAATTCACCCCTCCACTTT.

The table lists this clonotype with many counts. The chain is built from TRBV30 and TRBJ1-1; 10 nucleotides agree with TRBD1. V was pared by 8 bases and J by 11 bases, with 29 bases of the junction left unmatched. Germline values: CDR1 GTSNPN, CDR2 SVGIG (reference sequence). The CDR3 loop spans 18 amino acids. The CDR3: CAMGWGLGQGGGPKSAFF. The CDR3 coding sequence is TGTGCCATGGGGTGGGGACTCGGACAGGGGGGAGGTCCGAAGTCGGCTTTCTTT.

This clonotype was counted ten times or more. J is TRBJ2-5 and V is TRBV7-2, with no clear D. With 1 base removed from V and 4 bases from J, the gap between germline ends came to 10 bases. The germline V gene has CDR1 SGHTA and CDR2 FQGNSA. The CDR3 covers 14 residues. DNA for the CDR3: TGTGCCAGCAGCTTAGGGTCCGGCGGAGAGACCCAGTACTTC. Amino acids: CASSLGSGGETQYF.

This clonotype has at least ten counts. The rearrangement joins TRBV28 to TRBJ1-2, with D possibly TRBD1 on 5 matching bases. Germline V gene sequence: CDR1 MDHEN, CDR2 SYDVKM. Between the trimmed V and J ends, which lost 6 bases and 4 bases, there was a span of 12 bases. The CDR3 is made up of 13 amino acids. CDR3 residues: CASRPGRLYGYTF. CDR3 DNA sequence: TGTGCCAGCAGGCCGGGACGGCTCTATGGCTACACCTTC.

The chain joins TRBV5-4 to TRBJ2-2; 7 bases fit TRBD1. From germline, CDR1 is SGHNT and CDR2 YYREEE (reference sequence). With V trimmed by 0 bases and J by 8 bases, 7 bases remained unmatched. The CDR3 has 15 residues. CDR3 sequence (DNA): TGTGCCAGCAGCTTGGAGTTAGGGGGCGTGGGGGAGCTGTTTTTT. It is translated as CASSLELGGVGELFF.

In this sample, this clonotype turned up many times. V is TRBV20-1 and J is TRBJ1-5; TRBD1 matches 7 bases. V was clipped by 5 bases and J by 0 bases; unmatched bases: 4. CDR3 length: 14 residues. The germline V gene encodes CDR1 DFQATT and CDR2 SNEGSKA (reference sequence). The CDR3 DNA reads as TGCAGTGCTGGGGACAGTAGTAGCAATCAGCCCCAGCATTTT. Amino acids: CSAGDSSSNQPQHF.

V and J are TRBV14 and TRBJ1-1; 7 bases fit TRBD1. Germline assignment: CDR1 SGHDN and CDR2 FVKESK. The CDR3 is made up of 12 amino acids. V trimming: 6 bases; J trimming: 5 bases; junction bases outside the gene matches: 3. CDR3: CASRAGGTEAFF. For the CDR3, the DNA is TGTGCCAGCAGGGCAGGGGGTACTGAAGCTTTCTTT.

The V gene is TRBV7-2, the J gene TRBJ1-2; weak D call: TRBD1 (6 bases). Trimming cost V 4 bases and J 5 bases, with 14 bases left between them. Germline V lookup: CDR1 SGHTA, CDR2 FQGNSA. The CDR3 consists of 14 residues. The CDR3 here is CASSYLGAVYGYTF. The CDR3 nucleotides read TGTGCCAGCAGCTACCTGGGGGCAGTATATGGCTACACCTTC.